The rows below give T cell receptor beta chains drawn from one sample of a study of shared T cell receptors in the human thymus. The repertoire was sequenced with immunoSEQ multiplex PCR; TCRdb's copy has only in-frame clones and lacks some. The sample contains just under 550,000 clones, about 84% of which appear only once. These same records also appear under a second study, on human thymus T cells.

Sequencing was done on a sample of thymocytes. These TCRs come from a boy under three years old with a congenital heart defect. The CDR3 runs from the conserved cysteine through the conserved F or W. D genes are given only for firm matches. Size tells how often a clone was seen (once, few, many) or the class of an expanded clone, and some rows leave it out.

abundance: NA
v_gene: TRBV30
d_gene: TRBD1
j_gene: TRBJ2-7
CDR3nt: TGTGCCTGGAGCGCGACAGGGGATAGGCGCTCCGAGCAGTACTTC
CDR3aa: CAWSATGDRRSEQYF

abundance: NA
v_gene: TRBV2
d_gene: TRBD1
j_gene: TRBJ2-7
CDR3nt: TGTGCCAGCAACGGGACAGGGGTATACTACGAGCAGTACTTC
CDR3aa: CASNGTGVYYEQYF

abundance: NA
v_gene: TRBV7-2
d_gene: TRBD2
j_gene: TRBJ2-7
CDR3nt: TGTGCCAGCAGCCTACGGCGGGAGGTTGGGCAGTACTTC
CDR3aa: CASSLRREVGQYF

abundance: once
v_gene: TRBV27
d_gene: TRBD2
j_gene: TRBJ2-3
CDR3nt: TGTGCCAGCAGTTATGGCCAGGGCGCGGGAGGCGTGGATACGCAGTATTTT
CDR3aa: CASSYGQGAGGVDTQYF

abundance: once
v_gene: TRBV2
d_gene: TRBD1
j_gene: TRBJ2-3
CDR3nt: TGTGCCAGCAGTGAAGCGGGGGACAGGATCGGGGTGGGAACGCAGTATTTT
CDR3aa: CASSEAGDRIGVGTQYF

abundance: once
v_gene: TRBV4-3
d_gene: TRBD2
j_gene: TRBJ2-2
CDR3nt: TGCGCCAGCAGCCACGGGACTAGCGAGAACACCGGGGAGCTGTTTTTT
CDR3aa: CASSHGTSENTGELFF

abundance: NA
v_gene: TRBV27
d_gene: NA
j_gene: TRBJ1-2
CDR3nt: TGTGCCAGCAGGAGAGACTCAAGACTCGGAGGCTATGGCTACACCTTC
CDR3aa: CASRRDSRLGGYGYTF

abundance: NA
v_gene: TRBV5-1
d_gene: TRBD1
j_gene: TRBJ1-2
CDR3nt: TGCGCCAGCAGCTTAGAGGGGGCGAGTGGCTACACCTTC
CDR3aa: CASSLEGASGYTF

abundance: few
v_gene: TRBV11-3
d_gene: NA
j_gene: TRBJ1-1
CDR3nt: TGTGCCAGCAGCTTATTAGACACTGAAGCTTTCTTT
CDR3aa: CASSLLDTEAFF

abundance: NA
v_gene: TRBV5-6
d_gene: NA
j_gene: TRBJ1-1
CDR3nt: TGTGCCAGCCCCGGGAGGGGGGCTTTCTTT
CDR3aa: CASPGRGAFF

abundance: NA
v_gene: TRBV15
d_gene: NA
j_gene: TRBJ2-5
CDR3nt: TGTGCCACCAGCAGTCGCCCTAACCTGGAGACCCAGTACTTC
CDR3aa: CATSSRPNLETQYF

abundance: NA
v_gene: TRBV11-3
d_gene: NA
j_gene: TRBJ2-7
CDR3nt: TGTGCCAGCAGCTTAGAGGGGGCATTCGACGAGCAGTACTTC
CDR3aa: CASSLEGAFDEQYF

abundance: few
v_gene: TRBV6-5
d_gene: NA
j_gene: TRBJ2-7
CDR3nt: TGTGCCAGCAACAACCACTCCTCAGGGCCCTACGAGCAGTACTTC
CDR3aa: CASNNHSSGPYEQYF

abundance: once
v_gene: TRBV19
d_gene: NA
j_gene: TRBJ2-3
CDR3nt: TGTGCCAGTAGTATGGGGGACTCCACAGATACGCAGTATTTT
CDR3aa: CASSMGDSTDTQYF

abundance: NA
v_gene: TRBV18
d_gene: NA
j_gene: TRBJ2-1
CDR3nt: TGTGCCAGCTCACCACACCGGGGAGCCAATGAGCAGTTCTTC
CDR3aa: CASSPHRGANEQFF

abundance: NA
v_gene: TRBV28
d_gene: NA
j_gene: TRBJ1-5
CDR3nt: TGTGCCAGCAGTTCCTCCTCCAGGGTTAGCAATCAGCCCCAGCATTTT
CDR3aa: CASSSSSRVSNQPQHF

abundance: NA
v_gene: TRBV6-1
d_gene: NA
j_gene: TRBJ2-1
CDR3nt: TGTGCCAGCAGTGCCACCCACGGCCCAGGGAACGTAGGGGAGCAGTTCTTC
CDR3aa: CASSATHGPGNVGEQFF

abundance: NA
v_gene: TRBV11-1
d_gene: NA
j_gene: TRBJ2-7
CDR3nt: TGTGCCAGCAGCTCCCTCTACGAGCAGTACTTC
CDR3aa: CASSSLYEQYF

abundance: NA
v_gene: TRBV18
d_gene: NA
j_gene: TRBJ2-1
CDR3nt: TGTGCCAGCTCACCGGGGTTCGGGAGCTCCTACAATGAGCAGTTCTTC
CDR3aa: CASSPGFGSSYNEQFF

abundance: NA
v_gene: TRBV27
d_gene: NA
j_gene: TRBJ2-1
CDR3nt: TGTGCCAGCAGTTTCGCCACTGAGAGCTCCTACAATGAGCAGTTCTTC
CDR3aa: CASSFATESSYNEQFF

abundance: NA
v_gene: TRBV6-4
d_gene: TRBD1
j_gene: TRBJ2-1
CDR3nt: TGTGCCAGCAGTGCTCACAGGGGTCACAATGAGCAGTTCTTC
CDR3aa: CASSAHRGHNEQFF

abundance: once
v_gene: TRBV2
d_gene: TRBD2
j_gene: TRBJ2-3
CDR3nt: TGTGCCAGCAGCAGTTCTAGCGGGAGAGTCGCAGATACGCAGTATTTT
CDR3aa: CASSSSSGRVADTQYF

abundance: NA
v_gene: TRBV5-6
d_gene: NA
j_gene: TRBJ1-2
CDR3nt: TGTGCCAGCAGCTTGGCTGGTCCAGGAATCTATGGCTACACCTTC
CDR3aa: CASSLAGPGIYGYTF

abundance: NA
v_gene: TRBV6-1
d_gene: NA
j_gene: TRBJ2-3
CDR3nt: TGTGCCAGCAAGAGCAGGGGCCGGGATACGCAGTATTTT
CDR3aa: CASKSRGRDTQYF

abundance: NA
v_gene: TRBV29-1
d_gene: NA
j_gene: TRBJ2-2
CDR3nt: TGCAGCGTTGAATCCCAGGCTCCGAACACCGGGGAGCTGTTTTTT
CDR3aa: CSVESQAPNTGELFF

abundance: NA
v_gene: TRBV19
d_gene: NA
j_gene: TRBJ1-4
CDR3nt: TGTGCCAGTAGTATAGCGGAGGCCCCTAATGAAAAACTGTTTTTT
CDR3aa: CASSIAEAPNEKLFF

abundance: once
v_gene: TRBV5-6
d_gene: NA
j_gene: TRBJ1-2
CDR3nt: TGTGCCAGCAGCTTGGAGGGGGGGAGGGGCGGCTATGGCTACACCTTC
CDR3aa: CASSLEGGRGGYGYTF

abundance: NA
v_gene: TRBV7-7
d_gene: NA
j_gene: TRBJ2-5
CDR3nt: TGTGCTATCTTCCAAGAGACCCAGTACTTC
CDR3aa: CAIFQETQYF

abundance: NA
v_gene: TRBV28
d_gene: NA
j_gene: TRBJ1-1
CDR3nt: TGTGCCGTACAGCAGAACACTGAAGCTTTCTTT
CDR3aa: CAVQQNTEAFF

abundance: NA
v_gene: TRBV28
d_gene: TRBD1
j_gene: TRBJ2-3
CDR3nt: TGTGCCAGCAGTTGGAGCGGACAGGGGGTAACAGATACGCAGTATTTT
CDR3aa: CASSWSGQGVTDTQYF

abundance: NA
v_gene: TRBV2
d_gene: NA
j_gene: TRBJ1-5
CDR3nt: TGTGCCAGCAGGGAAAACAGGGCAATCTTTAATCAGCCCCAGCATTTT
CDR3aa: CASRENRAIFNQPQHF

abundance: NA
v_gene: TRBV6-5
d_gene: TRBD2
j_gene: TRBJ2-7
CDR3nt: TGTGCCAGCAGTTCGGGACTGGGGAGGGGGTACTTC
CDR3aa: CASSSGLGRGYF

abundance: NA
v_gene: TRBV5-1
d_gene: NA
j_gene: TRBJ2-7
CDR3nt: TGCGCCAGCAGCATTGCAGGGGGGCTGGGGGAGCAGTACTTC
CDR3aa: CASSIAGGLGEQYF

abundance: NA
v_gene: TRBV4-3
d_gene: TRBD1
j_gene: TRBJ2-3
CDR3nt: TGCGCCAGCAGCCAACGTCCGGGGACAGGGAGCAGAGATACGCAGTATTTT
CDR3aa: CASSQRPGTGSRDTQYF